The rows below give T cell receptor beta chains drawn from one sample of a study of T cell responses to AZD1222 COVID-19 vaccine. Sequencing was performed with immunoSEQ multiplex PCR; in TCRdb, only in-frame clones are kept and a portion is missing. This table has some 150,000 clones, just over 90% appearing once. This material consisted of peripheral blood, taken on day 0 of AZD1222 vaccination. All receptors come from an adult in good health. Each CDR3 is given without its conserved first and last residue. Some rows have no size entry. The others give once, few or many, or a class for an expanded clone.

v_call	clone_size	j_call	cdr3_aa
TRBV5-4	-	TRBJ1-1	ASSLTTGVEAF
TRBV5-4	-	TRBJ2-1	ASSLGTSGVREQF
TRBV30	-	TRBJ1-2	AWIRSGPGGGYT
TRBV7-2	-	TRBJ1-4	ASSSQGGQNEKLF
TRBV2	-	TRBJ1-6	ASRGDSPLH
TRBV2	few	TRBJ2-3	ASSVIVGTDTQY
TRBV5-3	-	TRBJ1-2	ARSCGQGRTYGYT
TRBV5-1	-	TRBJ2-7	ASSLGDRASEQY
TRBV9	-	TRBJ2-7	ASSVGSGPYYEQY
TRBV27	-	TRBJ2-7	ASSLFGNSYEQY
TRBV6-5	-	TRBJ2-2	ASSKTSAGTGELF
TRBV24-1	-	TRBJ2-5	ATSDLAGGHGTQY
TRBV28	-	TRBJ1-4	ASSSKGLVPSREKLF
TRBV27	-	TRBJ2-1	ASSLAGGYNEQF
TRBV19	-	TRBJ2-7	ASSLTGSSYEQY
TRBV10-3	-	TRBJ1-1	AVENRRAFNTEAF
TRBV6-6	-	TRBJ1-5	ASSLGVLQPQH
TRBV5-1	-	TRBJ1-3	ASSSDSSGNTIY
TRBV27	-	TRBJ2-5	ASSLQQGLGETQY
TRBV10-3	-	TRBJ1-1	AIRQGSTEAF
TRBV4-1	-	TRBJ2-3	ASSQEGSGSSRGGEQY
TRBV11-3	-	TRBJ1-3	ASTPDSGNTIY
TRBV5-5	-	TRBJ2-6	ASSSLGVRISGANVLT
TRBV28	-	TRBJ1-3	ASTGETGTRNTIY
TRBV7-2	-	TRBJ1-5	ASSFRLGGNQPQH
TRBV6-5	once	TRBJ1-1	ASIPRSGGAEAF
TRBV2	once	TRBJ1-5	ASASRGVQPQH
TRBV4-1	-	TRBJ1-2	ASSLGFGYGYT
TRBV29-1	-	TRBJ1-5	SVVADSRRSNSNQPQH
TRBV28	-	TRBJ1-5	ASSLASFNQPQH
TRBV6-1	-	TRBJ1-2	ASSDDPGSVDYT
TRBV12-3/TRBV12-4	-	TRBJ2-7	ASSPTNFYEQY
TRBV9	-	TRBJ1-3	ASSVGYASGNTIY
TRBV5-6	-	TRBJ2-7	ASSTDSSYEQY
TRBV28	-	TRBJ2-3	ASSLSTDTQY
TRBV9	-	TRBJ1-2	ASQTPGQSYGYT
TRBV6-5	once	TRBJ1-5	ASAGTGFSNQPQH
TRBV6-2/TRBV6-3	once	TRBJ1-2	ASSYPRNLRGYT
TRBV2	-	TRBJ2-5	ASSEGTRGWETQY
TRBV5-1	-	TRBJ2-7	ASTSRTGDFYEQY
TRBV28	-	TRBJ2-3	ASGRGSTDTQY
TRBV6-2/TRBV6-3	-	TRBJ1-1	ASSYSGSEAF
TRBV28	-	TRBJ1-2	ASSSIRDSSYGYT